This is a list of T cell receptor beta chains from one sample in a study of tumor and adjacent non-tumor tissue in lung cancer. TCRdb independently ran MiXCR on the multiplex PCR reads; one entry per CDR3 protein. The table shows fewer than 45,000 distinct CDR3 sequences, with roughly two thirds occurring only once. Sequenced: distant non-tumor lung tissue. These receptors all stem from a woman in her forties with non-small cell lung cancer. Both conserved end residues are part of each CDR3. Each record gives: J gene, D gene, clone size, V gene, CDR3 DNA, CDR3 protein. A D gene is named only where the DNA matches it firmly. Only part of the rows carry a size: once, few, many, or a class if the clone is expanded.

J: TRBJ1-2; D: NA; size: medium-sized; V: TRBV11-2; DNA: TGTGCCAGCAGCTTAGTTCCGTCTGAAGGCTACACCTTC; CDR3: CASSLVPSEGYTF
J: TRBJ2-2; D: NA; size: many; V: TRBV20-1; DNA: TGCAGTGCTAGATGGACCACCGGGGAGCTGTTTTTT; CDR3: CSARWTTGELFF
J: TRBJ2-7; D: NA; size: NA; V: TRBV5-6; DNA: TGTGCCAGCAGCTTGGTGGCGGGTAACGAGAAGTACTTC; CDR3: CASSLVAGNEKYF
J: TRBJ1-1; D: NA; size: many; V: TRBV28; DNA: TGTGCCAGCAGGGATGGGTACACTGAAGCTTTCTTT; CDR3: CASRDGYTEAFF
J: TRBJ2-1; D: NA; size: NA; V: TRBV4-1; DNA: TGCGCCAGTAGGGGGGTTAGCTCCTACAATGATCAGTTCTTC; CDR3: CASRGVSSYNDQFF
J: TRBJ2-2; D: TRBD1; size: NA; V: TRBV11-2; DNA: TGTGCCAGCAGCTCATCCGGGACAGGGAACACCGGGGAGCCGTTTTTT; CDR3: CASSSSGTGNTGEPFF
J: TRBJ1-6; D: TRBD1; size: NA; V: TRBV4-1; DNA: TGCGCCAGCAGCCAGCGCCAGGGGGGGGCTGGTGATTCACCCCTCCACTTT; CDR3: CASSQRQGGAGDSPLHF
J: TRBJ1-1; D: TRBD1; size: NA; V: TRBV6-2/TRBV6-3; DNA: TGTGCCAGCAATTACTCGACAGGGGATGGGACTGAAGCCTTCTTT; CDR3: CASNYSTGDGTEAFF
J: TRBJ1-5; D: TRBD1; size: many; V: TRBV4-1; DNA: TGCGCCAGCAGCCAAGATTTGGGCCAGGGGGTACTCTATAGCAATCAGCCCCAGCATTTT; CDR3: CASSQDLGQGVLYSNQPQHF
J: TRBJ1-3; D: NA; size: few; V: TRBV30; DNA: TGTGCCTGGAGTGTAGGAGGGTCAAGCCGAATAGGAAACACCATATATTTT; CDR3: CAWSVGGSSRIGNTIYF
J: TRBJ2-1; D: TRBD2; size: NA; V: TRBV11-1; DNA: TGTGCCAGCAGCTCCCCAAAGGGACTAGCGGGTCATGAGCAATTCTTC; CDR3: CASSSPKGLAGHEQFF
J: TRBJ1-1; D: TRBD1; size: NA; V: TRBV6-6; DNA: TGTACCAGTAGGACAGGGAAATCCCAAGCTTTCTTC; CDR3: CTSRTGKSQAFF
J: TRBJ2-7; D: TRBD1; size: NA; V: TRBV29-1; DNA: TGCAGCGTCTGGACAGGGAATGACGAGCAGTACTTC; CDR3: CSVWTGNDEQYF
J: TRBJ1-3; D: TRBD1; size: many; V: TRBV6-6; DNA: TGTGCCAGCAACCTCGACAGGGGGCGCGGGTCAGACACCATATATTTT; CDR3: CASNLDRGRGSDTIYF
J: TRBJ2-2; D: TRBD2; size: many; V: TRBV20-1; DNA: TGCAGTGCTAGACGCGGGACTAGCGGGAGTGGCACCGGGGAGCTGTTTTTT; CDR3: CSARRGTSGSGTGELFF
J: TRBJ1-1; D: NA; size: NA; V: TRBV5-4; DNA: TGTGCCAGCAACCCCTCAGCGGGCACTGAAGCTTTCTTT; CDR3: CASNPSAGTEAFF
J: TRBJ2-1; D: NA; size: many; V: TRBV10-3; DNA: TGTGCCATCAGTTTCTCTAGTGGTAATGAGCAGTTCTTC; CDR3: CAISFSSGNEQFF
J: TRBJ1-2; D: TRBD1; size: many; V: TRBV20-1; DNA: TGCAGTGCTAGAGATCCGGACAGGGGGCTAGGTGGCTACACCTTC; CDR3: CSARDPDRGLGGYTF
J: TRBJ1-2; D: NA; size: NA; V: TRBV7-8; DNA: TGTGCCAGCAGCTCCCAGACTGGACAGAAGAATGGCTACACCTTC; CDR3: CASSSQTGQKNGYTF
J: TRBJ2-7; D: TRBD1; size: many; V: TRBV12-3/TRBV12-4; DNA: TGTGCCAGCAGTCAGCCGGGACAGAAAGACTCCTACGAGCAGTACTTC; CDR3: CASSQPGQKDSYEQYF
J: TRBJ2-4; D: NA; size: NA; V: TRBV11-3; DNA: TGTGCCAACGGCTTGTACGGGAGCAACATTCAGTACTTC; CDR3: CANGLYGSNIQYF
J: TRBJ1-6; D: NA; size: NA; V: TRBV12-3/TRBV12-4; DNA: TGTGTCAGCGGACCCCGTAGGGGCAAGACTAGTACACCCCTCCACTTT; CDR3: CVSGPRRGKTSTPLHF